The clone carrying this T cell receptor (beta chain) was recorded a few times. Its antigen is still unknown. CDR3 length: 19 amino acids. The junction had 15 bases not matched to a gene; V was cut back by 3 bases and J by 5 bases. Germline values: CDR1 MDHEN, CDR2 SYDVKM. The data belong to a study of molecular identifiers for immune sequencing clone quantification. Study conclusions and caveats: A single cell's spiked Jurkat TCR RNA was reportedly detectable among roughly 1 million naive cells. Clones exceeding 20 RNA copies carried over 99% of effector molecules but under 1% of naive-cell molecules.

Listed TCR primers, together with previously described methods, were used for the bulk TCR libraries. TCRdb passed the PCR reads through MiXCR, listing each CDR3 protein once. This sample has 40,000 to 65,000 distinct CDR3 sequences; approximately 34% occur once, and the top ten carry roughly 3.8%. Naive CD8 T cells underwent sorting with the CD8+CD4-CCR7+CD45RA+ definition. The chain uses TRBV28 and TRBJ2-5; 13 positions match TRBD2. The clonotype comes from a human donor in good health. Some libraries in this study had Jurkat cell RNA spiked in. The sample comprised naive CD8+ T cells from blood, with Jurkat cell RNA spiked in. Subset denoted: FACS-sorted CD8+CD4-CCR7+CD45RA+ naive T cells. The chain's CDR3 is CASSLGGSGTSGILETQYF. The DNA for the CDR3 is TGTGCCAGCAGTTTGGGAGGGTCCGGGACTAGCGGGATCTTGGAGACCCAGTACTTC.